This T cell receptor (beta chain) originates from a study of cytomegalovirus exposure and HLA in healthy donors. Both 60 Vbeta primers and 13 Jbeta primers went into the PCR. Assay: immunoSEQ multiplex PCR; the TCRdb copy retains only in-frame clones and omits some. The sample records 130,000 or so clones, over 70% being singletons. Germline assignment: CDR1 LNHDA and CDR2 SQIVND (reference sequence). This CDR3 has 13 residues. Trimming left V 4 bases short and J 2 bases short, with 9 bases between. Sequencing was done on a sample of PBMCs. The TCR was taken from a woman aged 40 to 55 in good health and CMV-seropositive. This sequence joins TRBV19 and TRBJ2-7; tentative D call: TRBD1 (6 bases). The CDR3 reads CASSRDKAYEQYF. CDR3 nucleotides: TGTGCCAGTAGTAGGGACAAAGCCTACGAGCAGTACTTC.